A single sample gave rise to the 31 T cell receptor beta chains below, sequenced in a study of blood T cell repertoires in COVID-19. TCRdb keeps only in-frame clones here, not all; method: immunoSEQ multiplex PCR. The sample lists around 63,000 clones; 75% to 90% were seen once. The material sequenced was peripheral blood. The receptor source for this set is a woman in her sixties with COVID-19, enrolled during active disease.

This clone occurred a few times. The chain couples TRBV21-1 to TRBJ2-7; TRBD2, the D gene given by the table, was not confirmed from the DNA. TRBV21-1 is a documented pseudogene. The CDR3 consists of 16 residues. CDR3 bases: TGTGCCAGCAGCAATTTGCTAGCGGGGTTTTTCTACGAGCAGTACTTC. This gives the protein CASSNLLAGFFYEQYF.

V and J are TRBV11-3 and TRBJ1-2, with a weak D call TRBD1 (5 bases). CDR3 size: 12 residues. CDR1 and CDR2 from the germline V gene are SGHNT and YENEEA. V was pared by 5 bases and J by 7 bases, with 11 bases between. In nucleotides, the CDR3 is TGTGCCAGCAGCCAGGGACTTCCTGGCTACACCTTC. Encoded protein: CASSQGLPGYTF.

The J gene is TRBJ2-3, the V gene TRBV11-3, with TRBD2 matching 13 bases. Germline V gene data show CDR1 as SGHNT and CDR2 as YENEEA. V lost 5 bases to trimming and J lost 4 bases; unmatched junction nucleotides: 6. This CDR3 comprises 16 residues. Here the CDR3 reads CASSPRLAGGSDTQYF. Written as DNA, the CDR3 is TGTGCCAGCAGCCCCCGACTAGCGGGAGGTTCAGATACGCAGTATTTT.

Only one count was recorded for this clone. The gene calls are TRBV29-1 and TRBJ1-4; D perhaps matches TRBD1 (6 bases). The V and J ends lost 3 bases and 11 bases respectively, with 10 bases between them. The CDR3 loop spans 11 amino acids. Germline CDR1 SQVTM, CDR2 ANQGSEA. The CDR3: CSVEIRGKLFF. The CDR3 region has the DNA TGCAGCGTTGAGATTAGGGGGAAACTGTTTTTT.

The chain has TRBV19 and TRBJ2-7, with 12 bases aligning to TRBD2. V was pared by 4 bases and J by 2 bases, with 6 bases of the junction left unmatched. Germline lookup yields CDR1 LNHDA and CDR2 SQIVND (reference sequence). This CDR3 comprises 16 residues. CDR3 protein: CASSTSLAGGTYEQYF. CDR3 sequence (DNA): TGTGCCAGTAGTACCTCTCTAGCGGGAGGGACCTACGAGCAGTACTTC. The variable domain in full, completed from reference TRBV19 and TRBJ2-7, reads DGGITQSPKYLFRKEGQNVTLSCEQNLNHDAMYWYRQDPGQGLRLIYYSQIVNDFQKGDIAEGYSVSREKKESFPLTVTSAQKNPTAFYLCASSTSLAGGTYEQYFGPGTRLTVT.

The CDR3 region is CATSRDALAVSYEQYF. DNA for the CDR3: TGTGCCACCAGCAGAGATGCCCTAGCGGTGTCCTACGAGCAGTACTTC. The chain combines TRBV15 with TRBJ2-7; 7 bases line up with TRBD2. The germline CDR1 and CDR2 sequences are LNHNV and YYDKDF (reference sequence). Trimming took 0 bases from V and 1 from J; bases not matched to a gene: 6. The CDR3 sequence is 16 residues long. The full variable domain, its missing parts supplied by reference TRBV15 and TRBJ2-7, is DAMVIQNPRYQVTQFGKPVTLSCSQTLNHNVMYWYQQKSSQAPKLLFHYYDKDFNNEADTPDNFQSRRPNTSFCFLDIRSPGLGDTAMYLCATSRDALAVSYEQYFGPGTRLTVT.

The J gene is TRBJ1-5, the V gene TRBV19, with D unresolved. Germline CDR1 is LNHDA and CDR2 is SQIVND (reference sequence). Deletions cut 1 base from V and 2 bases from J, with 9 bases between. The CDR3 is 15 residues long. CDR3 sequence reads: CASSIVRGGNQPQHF. CDR3 bases: TGTGCCAGTAGTATAGTGCGGGGTGGCAATCAGCCCCAGCATTTT.

The V gene is TRBV28, the J gene TRBJ1-2; D perhaps matches TRBD1 (5 bases). Per the germline V gene, CDR1 is MDHEN and CDR2 is SYDVKM. CDR3 length: 13 amino acids. Trimming left V 6 bases short and J 8 bases short, with 16 bases between. The CDR3 DNA reads TGTGCCAGCAGCCCCCCCGGGACTAAGGGCTACACCTTC. Translated: CASSPPGTKGYTF.

The rearrangement joins TRBV13 to TRBJ2-1; 9 bases match TRBD2. The germline gives CDR1 PRHDT, CDR2 FYEKMQ (reference sequence). V trimming: 0 bases; J trimming: 8 bases; junction bases outside the gene matches: 14. This CDR3 comprises 18 residues. CDR3 sequence: CASSLGLGGRALNDEQFF. Written as DNA, the CDR3 is TGTGCCAGCAGCTTAGGCCTCGGCGGGAGGGCCCTCAACGATGAGCAGTTCTTC.

The chain recombines TRBV11-3 with TRBJ2-2, with TRBD1 matching 7 bases. V lost 4 bases and J lost 3; bases outside the gene matches: 8. The CDR3 totals 16 residues. Germline V lookup: CDR1 SGHNT, CDR2 YENEEA. The CDR3 spells CASSSATGWDTGELFF. In nucleotides, the CDR3 is TGTGCCAGCAGCTCTGCGACAGGGTGGGACACCGGGGAGCTGTTTTTT.

The genes are TRBV9 and TRBJ2-7, with TRBD2 as a possible D gene (6 bases). Germline CDR1 SGDLS, CDR2 YYNGEE. The V gene lost 2 bases and the J gene lost 3 bases, with 15 bases spanning the gap. This CDR3 region has 15 residues. This chain's CDR3 is CASSVGWGENYEQYF. The DNA for the CDR3 is TGTGCCAGCAGCGTTGGTTGGGGGGAAAACTACGAGCAGTACTTC. Complete variable domain (other parts from reference TRBV9 and TRBJ2-7): DSGVTQTPKHLITATGQRVTLRCSPRSGDLSVYWYQQSLDQGLQFLIQYYNGEERAKGNILERFSAQQFPDLHSELNLSSLELGDSALYFCASSVGWGENYEQYFGPGTRLTVT.

The V call is TRBV30, the J call TRBJ1-1; 8 bases fit TRBD1. Germline V lookup: CDR1 GTSNPN, CDR2 SVGIG (reference sequence). V trimming: 8 bases; J trimming: 5 bases; junction bases outside the gene matches: 4. The CDR3 totals 11 residues. The CDR3 sequence is CAGQGRTEAFF. DNA of the CDR3: TGTGCCGGACAGGGACGAACTGAAGCTTTCTTT.

The chain joins TRBV18 to TRBJ1-5; 7 nucleotides line up with TRBD1. Losses at the gene ends were 4 bases for V and 3 bases for J; bases not matched to a gene: 9. The CDR3 runs to 16 residues. Germline V gene lookup returns CDR1 KGHSH and CDR2 LQKENI. Here the CDR3 reads CASSRGGTANNQPQHF. The CDR3 nucleotides are TGTGCCAGCTCACGAGGCGGGACAGCTAACAATCAGCCCCAGCATTTT.

J is TRBJ2-7 and V is TRBV7-2, with D unresolved. Between the trimmed V and J ends, which lost 3 bases and 3 bases, there was a span of 3 bases. Germline loops: CDR1 SGHTA, CDR2 FQGNSA. The CDR3 runs to 11 residues. The CDR3: CASSFLYEQYF. In DNA form, the CDR3 reads TGTGCCAGCAGCTTTCTCTACGAGCAGTACTTC.

This clone has just one count. Germline and junction disagree at one end, which may indicate a read error. This rearrangement joins TRBV4-2 to TRBJ2-1, with 7 bases fitting TRBD2. The CDR3 spans 14 residues. Looked up from germline, CDR1 is LGHNA and CDR2 is YNFKEQ. CDR3 nucleotides: TGTGCCAGCAGCCAAGATAGGGACTACAAAGAGCAGTTCTTC. The encoded protein is CASSQDRDYKEQFF.

V and J are TRBV7-9 and TRBJ1-2; D ambiguous. Germline lookup yields CDR1 SEHNR and CDR2 FQNEAQ (reference sequence). V lost 6 bases, J lost 7 bases, and 15 bases lay in between. The CDR3 sequence is 13 residues long. DNA of the CDR3: TGTGCCAGCAGTGGAGTGGGTGTTACTGGCTACACCTTC. Residues: CASSGVGVTGYTF.

This chain uses TRBV15 with TRBJ2-3, with TRBD2 identical over 13 bases. V was pared by 5 bases and J by 3 bases, with 5 bases of the junction left unmatched. CDR3 size: 16 residues. Germline CDR1 is LNHNV and CDR2 is YYDKDF (reference sequence). The CDR3 region is CATSAMTSGRTDTQYF. The CDR3 DNA sequence: TGTGCCACCAGCGCGATGACTAGCGGGAGGACAGATACGCAGTATTTT. Supplemented by reference TRBV15 and TRBJ2-3, the full variable domain reads DAMVIQNPRYQVTQFGKPVTLSCSQTLNHNVMYWYQQKSSQAPKLLFHYYDKDFNNEADTPDNFQSRRPNTSFCFLDIRSPGLGDTAMYLCATSAMTSGRTDTQYFGPGTRLTVL.

CDR3 nucleotide sequence: TGTGCCTGGAGTGGGGACATAAAGAACACTGAAGCTTTCTTT. Its translation is CAWSGDIKNTEAFF. V gene TRBV30 combines with J gene TRBJ1-1; a weak D match, TRBD1 (6 bases). CDR3 length: 14 residues. With 1 base removed from V and 1 base from J, the gap between germline ends came to 10 bases. Germline CDR1 reads GTSNPN; CDR2 reads SVGIG (reference sequence).

The V gene is TRBV5-1, the J gene TRBJ2-7; weak D call: TRBD1 (5 bases). Trimming took 3 bases from V and 3 from J, leaving 10 bases between them. The CDR3 covers 13 residues. Germline V gene data show CDR1 as SGHRS and CDR2 as YFSETQ. The CDR3 loop is CASSSRVNYEQYF. CDR3 nucleotide sequence: TGCGCCAGCAGCTCCAGGGTGAACTACGAGCAGTACTTC. Full variable domain (outside the CDR3, taken from reference TRBV5-1 and TRBJ2-7): KAGVTQTPRYLIKTRGQQVTLSCSPISGHRSVSWYQQTPGQGLQFLFEYFSETQRNKGNFPGRFSGRQFSNSRSEMNVSTLELGDSALYLCASSSRVNYEQYFGPGTRLTVT.

The chain carries TRBV4-1 and TRBJ1-3; TRBD1 matches 8 bases. Per germline, CDR1 MGHRA and CDR2 YSYEKL. This CDR3 has 15 amino acids. After removal of 1 base from V and 3 bases from J, the junction contained 2 bases not matched to a gene. The CDR3 DNA is TGCGCCAGCAGCCAAGTAGGACAGGGTGGAAACACCATATATTTT. It specifies CASSQVGQGGNTIYF.

This rearrangement joins TRBV6-5 to TRBJ1-1; 10 nucleotides line up with TRBD1. After removal of 2 bases from V and 10 bases from J, the junction contained 4 bases not matched to a gene. The CDR3 runs to 13 residues. Germline V gene sequence: CDR1 MNHEY, CDR2 SVGAGI. The CDR3 sequence: CASSYGTGAPAFF. The CDR3, as DNA: TGTGCCAGCAGTTACGGGACAGGGGCTCCAGCTTTCTTT.

The chain couples TRBV19 to TRBJ2-7; D possibly corresponds to TRBD2 (6 bases). V lost 3 bases to trimming and J lost 2 bases, with 14 bases between them. CDR1 is LNHDA and CDR2 is SQIVND in the germline V gene (reference sequence). The CDR3 sequence is 15 residues long. The CDR3 here is CASSMGGHLTYEQYF. DNA of the CDR3: TGTGCCAGTAGTATGGGAGGACACCTAACCTACGAGCAGTACTTC.

V is TRBV6-6 and J is TRBJ2-7; 10 bases match TRBD2. The junction had 6 bases not matched to a gene; V was cut back by 0 bases and J by 7 bases. The length of the CDR3 is 15 residues. The germline V gene has CDR1 MNHNY and CDR2 SVGAGI (reference sequence). This CDR3 reads CASSYSGTSDGEQYF. CDR3 bases: TGTGCCAGCAGTTACTCAGGGACTAGCGACGGAGAGCAGTACTTC.

This clone was seen once. The gene calls are TRBV4-1 and TRBJ1-5, with TRBD1 matching 8 bases. V was clipped by 1 base and J by 7 bases; unmatched bases: 9. The germline CDR1 and CDR2 sequences are MGHRA and YSYEKL. This CDR3 contains 16 residues. The CDR3 protein is CASSQVVRGQRQPQHF. As DNA, the CDR3 is TGCGCCAGCAGCCAAGTTGTCAGGGGGCAAAGGCAGCCCCAGCATTTT.

The chain has TRBV30 and TRBJ1-5, with a weak D call TRBD1 (5 bases). The germline gives CDR1 GTSNPN, CDR2 SVGIG (reference sequence). The CDR3 spans 13 residues. Deletions cut 0 bases from V and 6 bases from J, with 9 bases between. The CDR3 loop reads CAWSVQGAQPQHF. The CDR3 DNA follows: TGTGCCTGGAGTGTACAAGGGGCTCAGCCCCAGCATTTT.

For the CDR3, the DNA is TGCGCCAGCAGCTTGGTTCTTGGGGCCCAAACAAGCCGGACTAGCTACGAGCAGTACTTC. Translating it yields CASSLVLGAQTSRTSYEQYF. This sequence joins TRBV5-1 and TRBJ2-7, with 7 bases fitting TRBD2. CDR3 length: 20 residues. Germline V gene sequence: CDR1 SGHRS, CDR2 YFSETQ. The V and J ends lost 0 bases and 3 bases, in that order; junction bases with no gene match: 21.

The CDR3 region is CASSRTVSQAFF. CDR3 in DNA: TGTGCCAGCTCACGGACAGTTTCTCAAGCTTTCTTT. The rearrangement joins TRBV18 to TRBJ1-1; possibly TRBD1 for D (6 bases). CDR1 is KGHSH, CDR2 LQKENI, per germline. Trimming took 4 bases from V and 9 from J, leaving 12 bases between them. This CDR3 has 12 amino acids.

This chain links TRBV4-3 with TRBJ1-2; perhaps TRBD1 as D (6 bases). The CDR3 is 14 amino acids. Germline V CDR1 and CDR2: LGHNA, YSLEER. V lost 4 bases, J lost 2 bases, and 11 bases lay in between. The DNA for the CDR3 is TGCGCCAGCAGCCCAGGGGCAGGGAACTATGGCTACACCTTC. This encodes CASSPGAGNYGYTF.

V is TRBV19 and J is TRBJ1-5; 8 positions agree with TRBD1. Per the germline V gene, CDR1 is LNHDA and CDR2 is SQIVND (reference sequence). The CDR3 contains 19 residues. V lost 6 bases and J lost 0; bases outside the gene matches: 16. CDR3 bases: TGTGCCAGTAGAACGACAGGGGCCCGCCTTCGAACTAGCAATCAGCCCCAGCATTTT. It codes for CASRTTGARLRTSNQPQHF.

V is TRBV4-2 and J is TRBJ1-5; D remains unclear. CDR3 length: 15 amino acids. The V and J ends lost 0 bases and 0 bases respectively, with 6 bases between them. Per germline, CDR1 LGHNA and CDR2 YNFKEQ. CDR3 nucleotides: TGTGCCAGCAGCCAAGATCCCAATAGCAATCAGCCCCAGCATTTT. Translating gives CASSQDPNSNQPQHF.

V and J are TRBV9 and TRBJ1-1; D is unresolved. Germline CDR1 SGDLS, CDR2 YYNGEE. There are 15 residues in the CDR3. Deletions cut 2 bases from V and 1 base from J, with 12 bases between. This CDR3 reads CASSVPDISNTEAFF. The CDR3, as DNA: TGTGCCAGCAGCGTTCCTGACATTTCGAACACTGAAGCTTTCTTT.